What follows are 19 T cell receptor beta chains derived from one specimen sequenced in a study of blood T cells in healthy people across ages. Combining a sample-barcoded 5' primer with a J-beta primer mix, a second PCR ran for about 6 to 12 cycles. TCRdb re-analysed the 5' RACE reads in MiXCR, keeping a single row per CDR3 protein. The sample yields fewer than 2,000,000 distinct CDR3 sequences, about 31% seen once. Sequenced input: blood. The receptor source for this set is a woman aged 30 to 39 in good health.

The rearrangement joins TRBV20-1 to TRBJ1-1, with 9 bases matching TRBD1. Germline V gene sequence: CDR1 DFQATT, CDR2 SNEGSKA (reference sequence). The CDR3 covers 17 residues. V shed 0 bases, J shed 2 bases, and the junction held 10 bases outside the gene matches. The CDR3 here is CSARDTRRTGVNTEAFF. The CDR3 coding sequence is TGCAGTGCTAGAGATACCCGCCGGACAGGGGTTAACACTGAAGCTTTCTTT.

This chain joins TRBV2 and TRBJ2-3; TRBD1 might be the D (5 bases). Germline CDR1 reads SNHLY; CDR2 reads FYNNEI. The ends were cut back, 7 bases at V and 5 bases at J, with 13 bases in the middle. CDR3 length: 13 residues. The CDR3 sequence is CASNGDRGDTQYF. CDR3 sequence (DNA): TGTGCCAGCAACGGAGATAGGGGAGATACGCAGTATTTT.

This rearrangement joins TRBV12-3 or TRBV12-4 to TRBJ2-1; possible D gene TRBD2, 5 bases. V shed 3 bases and J shed 14 bases, with 8 bases lying between them. This CDR3 is 10 amino acids long. CDR3 residues: CASSFGSKFF. The CDR3 DNA is TGTGCCAGCAGTTTTGGGAGTAAGTTCTTC.

There are a few counts of this clonotype. This chain joins TRBV2 and TRBJ2-1; the match to TRBD1 covers 9 bases. In germline, CDR1 is SNHLY, CDR2 FYNNEI. After removal of 6 bases from V and 4 bases from J, the junction contained 10 bases not matched to a gene. The CDR3 covers 16 residues. The chain's CDR3 is CASRINRGRFYNEQFF. CDR3 coding DNA: TGTGCCAGCAGGATAAACAGGGGGCGTTTTTACAATGAGCAGTTCTTC.

The chain's CDR3 is CSATQEGPIGEQYF. In nucleotides, the CDR3 is TGCAGTGCTACCCAAGAGGGACCCATTGGAGAGCAGTACTTC. The rearrangement links TRBV20-1 to TRBJ2-5; tentatively, D is TRBD1 or TRBD2 (5 bases each). In germline, CDR1 is DFQATT, CDR2 SNEGSKA (reference sequence). The CDR3 contains 14 residues. Trimming took 4 bases from V and 11 from J, leaving 23 bases between them.

The chain joins TRBV7-6 to TRBJ1-4; TRBD1 agrees at 8 bases. This CDR3 has 14 amino acids. The ends lost 5 bases at V and 7 bases at J; junction bases unmatched: 6. In germline, CDR1 is SGHVS, CDR2 FNYEAQ. CDR3 bases: TGTGCCAGCAGCCGACAGGGGAGGGGTGAAAAACTGTTTTTT. Amino acids: CASSRQGRGEKLFF.

This chain connects TRBV5-1 to TRBJ2-2, with 13 bases lining up with TRBD2. The CDR3 totals 17 residues. V lost 4 bases, J lost 7 bases, and 10 bases stayed unmatched. In germline, CDR1 is SGHRS, CDR2 YFSETQ. CDR3 sequence: CASSAGTSGARLGELFF. The CDR3 DNA reads TGCGCCAGCAGCGCGGGGACTAGCGGGGCCAGACTCGGGGAGCTGTTTTTT.

Only a few counts were recorded for this clonotype. The gene calls are TRBV27 and TRBJ2-3, with TRBD2 identical over 7 bases. Trimming removed 2 bases from V and 2 bases from J; junction bases left unmatched: 1. The length of the CDR3 is 14 residues. CDR1 and CDR2 from the germline V gene are MNHEY and SMNVEV (reference sequence). CDR3 nucleotide sequence: TGTGCCAGCAGTTTAAAGCGGGACACAGATACGCAGTATTTT. Translated, it gives CASSLKRDTDTQYF.

This clonotype showed up just once. This chain connects TRBV30 to TRBJ2-7; no reliable D call. The CDR3 has 11 residues. Trimming removed 2 bases at V and 5 bases at J, with 7 bases between. CDR1 is GTSNPN and CDR2 is SVGIG in the germline V gene (reference sequence). This CDR3 is CAWSRSDEQYF. CDR3 nucleotides: TGTGCCTGGAGTAGGTCGGACGAGCAGTACTTC.

The J gene is TRBJ2-2, the V gene TRBV6-6, with 11 bases that match TRBD2. Trimming at V came to 4 bases and at J to 4 bases, leaving 5 bases not matched to a gene. There are 16 residues in the CDR3. Germline V CDR1 and CDR2: MNHNY, SVGAGI (reference sequence). The CDR3 DNA sequence: TGTGCCAGCAGTTCTATCGGGACTAGCGGCACCGGGGAGCTGTTTTTT. Protein: CASSSIGTSGTGELFF.

This clonotype was seen many times. This sequence joins TRBV2 and TRBJ2-5, with no clear D. CDR1 SNHLY and CDR2 FYNNEI come from the germline V gene. V was cut by 3 bases and J by 7 bases, with 9 bases left in between. The CDR3 is made up of 12 amino acids. The CDR3 spells CASSEEARTQYF. The CDR3 DNA reads as TGTGCCAGCAGTGAGGAAGCCAGGACCCAGTACTTC.

This clonotype was seen a few times. At one of its ends the junction is not consistent with the germline gene, which may arise from a read error. V is TRBV12-3 or TRBV12-4 and J is TRBJ1-5, with 7 bases lining up with TRBD1. The CDR3 length is 18 residues. Here the CDR3 reads CARSLQAGTDYSNQPQHF. The CDR3 bases are TGTGCCCGCAGTTTACAGGCAGGGACAGATTATAGCAATCAGCCCCAGCATTTT.

This chain connects TRBV5-1 to TRBJ1-3, with 8 nucleotides matching TRBD1. The CDR3 extends over 16 amino acids. With 4 bases clipped from V and 3 bases from J, the junction kept 9 bases outside the gene matches. The germline V gene encodes CDR1 SGHRS and CDR2 YFSETQ. CDR3 sequence: CASSQSPTGGGNTIYF. The CDR3 DNA reads as TGCGCCAGCAGCCAGTCTCCCACAGGGGGTGGAAACACCATATATTTT.

There are a few counts of this clonotype. The gene calls are TRBV7-3 and TRBJ2-3; D unresolved. Germline V lookup: CDR1 SGHTA, CDR2 FQGTGA. There are 16 residues in the CDR3. V was trimmed by 5 bases and J by 1 base, leaving 16 bases between them. The CDR3 loop reads CASSPSPNPGTDTQYF. CDR3 DNA: TGTGCCAGCAGCCCGAGTCCTAATCCAGGCACAGATACGCAGTATTTT.

In its sample, this clonotype was seen a few times. The chain links TRBV4-1 to TRBJ1-2, with D perhaps matching TRBD1 (5 bases). Germline CDR1 MGHRA, CDR2 YSYEKL. V dropped 3 bases and J dropped 8 bases, with 22 bases sitting between them. The CDR3 spans 16 residues. CDR3 sequence reads: CASSQEAGPGFRGYTF. The CDR3 DNA reads TGCGCCAGCAGCCAGGAAGCAGGGCCGGGATTCCGGGGCTACACCTTC.

With respect to this clonotype: The conserved closing phenylalanine or tryptophan is absent in this CDR3, likely reflecting a read error. The rearrangement uses TRBV20-1 and TRBJ2-1; D may be TRBD2 (6 bases). The V and J ends lost 5 bases and 7 bases respectively, with 21 bases between them. This CDR3 has 15 residues. CDR1 is DFQATT, CDR2 SNEGSKA, per germline (reference sequence). CDR3 region: CSAPTRDSPGNEQFC. In DNA form, the CDR3 reads TGCAGTGCTCCGACCCGGGACTCCCCTGGGAATGAGCAGTTCTGC.

V is TRBV20-1 and J is TRBJ2-1; 10 bases fit TRBD2. Germline-derived CDR1 and CDR2 are DFQATT and SNEGSKA (reference sequence). With V trimmed by 2 bases and J by 8 bases, 9 bases remained unmatched. The length of the CDR3 is 15 residues. Here the CDR3 reads CSARSFVAGGDEQFF. CDR3 coding DNA: TGCAGTGCTAGATCATTCGTAGCGGGGGGCGATGAGCAGTTCTTC.

The genes are TRBV5-1 and TRBJ1-4; the D gene is possibly TRBD1 (5 bases). Trimming removed 0 bases at V and 6 bases at J, with 12 bases between. The CDR3 is 15 amino acids. The germline gives CDR1 SGHRS, CDR2 YFSETQ. Written as DNA, the CDR3 is TGCGCCAGCAGCTTGGCCGGGGGTACTTATGAAAAACTGTTTTTT. This translates into CASSLAGGTYEKLFF.

In its sample, this clonotype was seen many times. This chain uses TRBV27 with TRBJ1-2; TRBD1 matches at 7 bases. The germline V gene encodes CDR1 MNHEY and CDR2 SMNVEV (reference sequence). CDR3 length equals 14 residues. After removal of 6 bases from V and 4 bases from J, the junction contained 8 bases not matched to a gene. The DNA of the CDR3 is TGTGCCAGCAGCAAGACAGGGTTCGGCTATGGCTACACCTTC. It encodes CASSKTGFGYGYTF.